These 18 T cell receptor beta chains were all obtained from the same sample, sequenced in a study of control samples from healthy donors and cancer patients. Sequenced by immunoSEQ multiplex PCR; TCRdb stores in-frame clones only, minus some. The sample holds some 87,000 clones, more than 65% seen once. The specimen sequenced was PBMCs. Receptors were obtained from a man in his sixties with head and neck cancer.

The genes are TRBV12-3 or TRBV12-4 and TRBJ1-1; D unresolved. The CDR3 runs to 11 residues. Trimming cost V 8 bases and J 3 bases, with 7 bases left between them. CDR3 DNA sequence: TGTGCCAGCGAGGGTTACACTGAAGCTTTCTTT. Translating it yields CASEGYTEAFF.

The rearrangement joins TRBV5-1 to TRBJ2-7; 14 nucleotides agree with TRBD2. Germline CDR1 and CDR2: SGHRS and YFSETQ. The CDR3 sequence is 15 residues long. The V and J ends lost 4 bases and 5 bases, in that order; junction bases with no gene match: 5. In nucleotides, the CDR3 is TGCGCCAGCAGCCCCGGGACTAGCGGGAGCCACGAGCAGTACTTC. Its translation is CASSPGTSGSHEQYF.

This clone was counted a single time. V gene TRBV6-5 combines with J gene TRBJ2-2; 10 bases match TRBD1. This CDR3 is 15 amino acids long. The germline gives CDR1 MNHEY, CDR2 SVGAGI. J gave up 6 bases and V 7 bases, and 8 bases lay outside the gene matches. The CDR3 sequence is CASNRGQGYPGELFF. The CDR3 bases are TGTGCCAGCAACCGGGGACAGGGGTACCCCGGGGAGCTGTTTTTT.

The genes are TRBV24-1 and TRBJ2-3; 10 nucleotides align to TRBD1. With 8 bases clipped from V and 1 base from J, the junction kept 2 bases outside the gene matches. Germline V gives CDR1 KGHDR, CDR2 SFDVKD. The CDR3 length is 14 residues. The CDR3 DNA follows: TGTGCCACCAACGACAGGGGGCGCACAGATACGCAGTATTTT. Protein: CATNDRGRTDTQYF.

The V call is TRBV5-1, the J call TRBJ2-1; perhaps TRBD2 as D (5 bases). V was cut by 3 bases and J by 2 bases, with 12 bases left in between. The germline CDR1 and CDR2 sequences are SGHRS and YFSETQ. The CDR3 contains 15 residues. The CDR3 is CASSSRPEAYNEQFF. CDR3 DNA sequence: TGCGCCAGCAGCTCCAGACCGGAGGCCTACAATGAGCAGTTCTTC.

The chain links TRBV18 to TRBJ2-7; 11 bases agree with TRBD1. This CDR3 has 16 amino acids. Germline lookup yields CDR1 KGHSH and CDR2 LQKENI. V lost 3 bases and J lost 3; bases outside the gene matches: 7. Written as DNA, the CDR3 is TGTGCCAGCTCACCCGGGACAGGGGGGGTGTTCTACGAGCAGTACTTC. Its protein is CASSPGTGGVFYEQYF.

The V and J genes are TRBV2 and TRBJ2-7, with a possible D match to TRBD2 (5 bases). V was shortened by 7 bases and J by 5 bases, with 15 bases between the two germline ends. CDR1 SNHLY and CDR2 FYNNEI come from the germline V gene. The CDR3 has 13 amino acids. In nucleotides, the CDR3 is TGTGCCAGCAAAGAGCGGTATTTGAACGAGCAGTACTTC. Translating gives CASKERYLNEQYF.

In its sample, this clone was seen once. This chain links TRBV3-1 (or the pseudogene TRBV3-2) with TRBJ2-2; tentative D call: TRBD1 (6 bases). This CDR3 region has 16 residues. V was pared by 4 bases and J by 4 bases, with 16 bases between. In germline, CDR1 is LGHDT, CDR2 YNNKEL (reference sequence). CDR3 sequence reads: CASSPLGGVVTGELFF. CDR3 in DNA: TGTGCCAGCAGCCCCCTAGGGGGAGTCGTCACCGGGGAGCTGTTTTTT.

CDR3 sequence reads: CAWSDSGGLIYEQYF. The DNA of the CDR3 is TGTGCCTGGAGTGATTCAGGGGGCCTGATCTACGAGCAGTACTTC. The J gene is TRBJ2-7, the V gene TRBV30; the match to TRBD1 covers 8 bases. The CDR3 sequence is 15 residues long. Unmatched junction bases numbered 8, after V lost 1 base and J lost 3 bases. CDR1 is GTSNPN, CDR2 SVGIG, per germline (reference sequence).

The rearrangement links TRBV6-5 to TRBJ2-1, with 13 bases identical to TRBD2. The CDR3 runs 15 residues. Germline V lookup: CDR1 MNHEY, CDR2 SVGAGI. V dropped 4 bases and J dropped 7; count of bases not matched to a gene: 4. The CDR3 region is CASSSGLAGSNEQFF. The CDR3 DNA sequence: TGTGCCAGCAGTTCGGGACTAGCGGGGTCAAATGAGCAGTTCTTC.

The chain recombines TRBV12-3 or TRBV12-4 with TRBJ2-5; D might be TRBD2 (5 bases). Trimming took off 6 bases at V and 1 base at J, with 9 bases between the two ends. There are 13 residues in the CDR3. The DNA of the CDR3 is TGTGCCAGCAGGTGGACTCGCCAAGAGACCCAGTACTTC. Residues: CASRWTRQETQYF.

The chain employs TRBV24-1 and TRBJ1-3, with D perhaps TRBD1 (5 bases). The V gene's germline CDR1 is KGHDR and CDR2 SFDVKD. The V end was cut by 2 bases, the J end by 3 bases, with 7 bases between. CDR3 size: 14 residues. The CDR3 reads CATSDSRGGNTIYF. CDR3 DNA sequence: TGTGCCACCAGTGATTCTAGGGGTGGAAACACCATATATTTT.

CDR3 region: CASSRQPGASTDTQYF. In DNA form, the CDR3 reads TGCGCCAGCAGCCGCCAGCCGGGGGCCAGCACAGATACGCAGTATTTT. The rearrangement uses TRBV5-1 and TRBJ2-3, with D tentatively TRBD1 or TRBD2 (6 bases each). Trimming removed 4 bases from V and 0 bases from J, with 15 bases in between. Germline V CDR1 and CDR2: SGHRS, YFSETQ. This CDR3 is 16 amino acids long.

The chain combines TRBV10-3 with TRBJ1-1; D may be TRBD1 (5 bases). V was shortened by 8 bases and J by 4 bases, with 14 bases between the two germline ends. Germline CDR1 reads ENHRY; CDR2 reads SYGVKD. The CDR3 runs 13 residues. The CDR3 loop reads CAIWDLQGTEAFF. The CDR3 DNA reads as TGTGCCATCTGGGACCTTCAGGGCACTGAAGCTTTCTTT.

There are a few counts of this clone. The gene calls are TRBV7-8 and TRBJ2-1; D possibly corresponds to TRBD1 (5 bases). V lost 4 bases and J 9 bases, leaving 10 bases between the germline ends. The germline CDR1 and CDR2 sequences are SGHVS and FQNEAQ. The CDR3 extends over 12 amino acids. In nucleotides, the CDR3 is TGTGCCAGCAGCTACACGACAGCTGAGCAGTTCTTC. Encoded protein: CASSYTTAEQFF.

V and J are TRBV6-5 and TRBJ1-1; a possible D gene is TRBD1 (6 bases). This CDR3 comprises 14 residues. Germline V gene data show CDR1 as MNHEY and CDR2 as SVGAGI. V dropped 4 bases and J dropped 5 bases, with 14 bases sitting between them. Written as DNA, the CDR3 is TGTGCCAGCAGTTGGGGCCGAAGGGGGACTGAAGCTTTCTTT. This gives the protein CASSWGRRGTEAFF.

The V gene is TRBV4-1, the J gene TRBJ2-5, with D possibly TRBD1 on 8 matching bases. Trimming took off 0 bases at V and 7 bases at J, with 21 bases between the two ends. The germline V gene encodes CDR1 MGHRA and CDR2 YSYEKL. CDR3 length equals 17 residues. CDR3 bases: TGCGCCAGCAGCCAAGATCGCCCCCAGGGGGCGGGAGCGACCCAGTACTTC. Its protein is CASSQDRPQGAGATQYF.

The chain links TRBV18 to TRBJ2-1; D is possibly TRBD1 (6 bases). CDR3 length: 14 amino acids. Trimming pared 6 bases from V and 5 bases from J, leaving 14 bases between. Germline V lookup: CDR1 KGHSH, CDR2 LQKENI. The CDR3 DNA reads TGTGCCAGCTCGCCCGGGACACTAGACAATGAGCAGTTCTTC. This sequence encodes CASSPGTLDNEQFF. Combining the CDR3 with reference TRBV18 and TRBJ2-1 gives the whole variable domain NAGVMQNPRHLVRRRGQEARLRCSPMKGHSHVYWYRQLPEEGLKFMVYLQKENIIDESGMPKERFSAEFPKEGPSILRIQQVVRGDSAAYFCASSPGTLDNEQFFGPGTRLTVL.